This TCR beta chain stems from a study of T cells in Graves' hyperthyroidism and ophthalmopathy. The table lists this clonotype with many counts. Orbital computed tomography, thyroid ultrasound, serum thyroxine and TRAb, and clinical symptoms together informed the diagnoses. The V end was cut by 4 bases, the J end by 0 bases, with 14 bases between. Germline lookup yields CDR1 SGDLS and CDR2 YYNGEE. The CDR3 totals 15 residues. Amplified regions were TCR beta CDR3 sequences from RNA transcripts. The HTBI primer set served for first-round RT-PCR of the TCR CDR3. TCRdb reanalysed the multiplex PCR reads using MiXCR and keeps one entry per CDR3 protein. Among under 300,000 distinct CDR3 sequences listed, around 15% were seen once.

The sequence came from a woman aged 40 to 50 with Graves' hyperthyroidism. The chain has TRBV9 and TRBJ2-7; the D gene is possibly TRBD2 (6 bases). The sequenced material came from blood. CDR3 protein: CASSSGTGPSYEQYF. CDR3 DNA sequence: TGTGCCAGCAGCTCAGGGACTGGCCCCTCCTACGAGCAGTACTTC.